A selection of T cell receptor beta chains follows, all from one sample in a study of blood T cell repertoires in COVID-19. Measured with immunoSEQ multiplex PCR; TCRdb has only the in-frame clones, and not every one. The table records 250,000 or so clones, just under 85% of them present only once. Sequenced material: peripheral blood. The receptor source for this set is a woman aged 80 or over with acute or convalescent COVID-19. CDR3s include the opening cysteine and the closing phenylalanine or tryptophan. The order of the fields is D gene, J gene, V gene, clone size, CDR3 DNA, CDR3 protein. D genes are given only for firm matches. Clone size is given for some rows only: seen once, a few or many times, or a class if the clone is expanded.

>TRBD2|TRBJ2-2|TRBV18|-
TGTGCCAGCTCACTTAGACTAGCTGATAACACCGGGGAGCTGTTTTTT
CASSLRLADNTGELFF
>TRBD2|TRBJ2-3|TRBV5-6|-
TGTGCCAGCAGCCTGGGACTAGCGGAGGCAGATACGCAGTATTTT
CASSLGLAEADTQYF
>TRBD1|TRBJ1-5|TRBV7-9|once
TGTGCCAGCAGCCAGGGGGTTGGCAATCAGCCCCAGCATTTT
CASSQGVGNQPQHF
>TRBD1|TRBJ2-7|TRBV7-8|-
TGTGCCAGCAGCTTCGGACAGGGCTTGTTCTACGAGCAGTACTTC
CASSFGQGLFYEQYF
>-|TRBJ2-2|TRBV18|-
TGTGCCAGCTCACCACCGTGGGGCTCAACCGGGGAGCTGTTTTTT
CASSPPWGSTGELFF
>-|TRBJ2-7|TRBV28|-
TGTGCCAGCAGTTTGGGGGCCTACTACGAGCAGTACTTC
CASSLGAYYEQYF
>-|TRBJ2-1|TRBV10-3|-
TGTGCCATCAGTGGGACAGCTGAGCAGTTCTTC
CAISGTAEQFF
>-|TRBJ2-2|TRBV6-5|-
TGTGCCATACACCTGGGCCCAGGGCTCCCCGGGGAGCTGTTTTTT
CAIHLGPGLPGELFF
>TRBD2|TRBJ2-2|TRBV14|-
TGTGCCAGCAGCCAACTGACTAGCGGGGGGCCCTACGGGGAGCTGTTTTTT
CASSQLTSGGPYGELFF
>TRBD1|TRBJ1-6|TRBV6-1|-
TGTGCCAGCAGTGAAATAGGGGGCAGTTCACCCCTCCACTTT
CASSEIGGSSPLHF
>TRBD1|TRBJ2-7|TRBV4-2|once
TGTGCCAGCAGCCAATCGGGACAGGGGGCCACCTCCTACGAGCAGTACTTC
CASSQSGQGATSYEQYF
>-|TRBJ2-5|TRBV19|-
TGTGCCAGTAGTATCGGCCGGGTAGCCCCAGAGACCCAGTACTTC
CASSIGRVAPETQYF
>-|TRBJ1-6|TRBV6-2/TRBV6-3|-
TGTGCCAGCAGTTTCAGGCAAAGCTCACCCCTCCACTTT
CASSFRQSSPLHF
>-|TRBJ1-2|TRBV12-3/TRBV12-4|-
TGTGCCAGCAGTTTAGCGCCAGTCTATGGCTACACCTTC
CASSLAPVYGYTF
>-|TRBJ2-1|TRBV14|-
TGTGCCAGCAGCCAGTTGACCGGGACACATGAGCAGTTCTTC
CASSQLTGTHEQFF
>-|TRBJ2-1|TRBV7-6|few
TGTGCCAGCAGCTTAGCGGTAGGGACTCTATACAATGAGCAGTTCTTC
CASSLAVGTLYNEQFF
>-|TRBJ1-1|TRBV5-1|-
TGCGCCAGCAGCTCCAGCCCCGCAGGGCTTAACACTGAAGCTTTCTTT
CASSSSPAGLNTEAFF
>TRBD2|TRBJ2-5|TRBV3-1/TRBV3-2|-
TGTGCCAGCAGCCAACTAGCGGGAGGAGAGACCCAGTACTTC
CASSQLAGGETQYF
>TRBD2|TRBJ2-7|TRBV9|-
TGTGCCAGCAGCGTAGAGGCTAGCGGGGGCTACGAGCAGTACTTC
CASSVEASGGYEQYF
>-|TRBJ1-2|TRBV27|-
TGTGCCAGCAGTTTGACCAGGAATATTTATGGCTACACCTTC
CASSLTRNIYGYTF
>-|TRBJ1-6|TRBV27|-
TGTGCCAGCAGGCCCACAGCCAACGTTAATTCACCCCTCCACTTT
CASRPTANVNSPLHF
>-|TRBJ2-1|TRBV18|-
TGTGCCAGCTCACCAGGACAAAACAATGAGCAGTTCTTC
CASSPGQNNEQFF
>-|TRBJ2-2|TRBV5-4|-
TGTGCCAGCAGCTTGGGTAGCACCGGGGAGCTGTTTTTT
CASSLGSTGELFF
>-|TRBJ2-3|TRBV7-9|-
TGTGCCAGCAGCCAGGACTGGCTTAGAGGCACAGATACGCAGTATTTT
CASSQDWLRGTDTQYF
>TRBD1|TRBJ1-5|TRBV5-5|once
TGTGCCAGCAGCTTTACAGGGGGCGGTGATCAGCCCCAGCATTTT
CASSFTGGGDQPQHF
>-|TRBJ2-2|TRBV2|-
TGTGCCAGCAGTGGACTAAATTTGAACACCGGGGAGCTGTTTTTT
CASSGLNLNTGELFF
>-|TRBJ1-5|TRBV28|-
TGTGCCAGCAGTTTAGGGGGCGGGCGGAATCAGCCCCAGCATTTT
CASSLGGGRNQPQHF
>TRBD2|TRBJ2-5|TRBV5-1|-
TGCGCCAGCAGCTTGTTTGGGCTAGCGGGGGGGCAAGAGACCCAGTACTTC
CASSLFGLAGGQETQYF
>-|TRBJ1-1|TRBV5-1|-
TGCGCCAGCAGCTTGGAGGGACAAGGGACCACTGAAGCTTTCTTT
CASSLEGQGTTEAFF
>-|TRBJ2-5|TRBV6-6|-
TGTGCCAGCAGTTACTCCACAGGACGGGAGACCCAGTACTTC
CASSYSTGRETQYF
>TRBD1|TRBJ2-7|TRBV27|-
TGTGCCAGCAGTTTCACAGGGGTCGGTCGGGAGCAGTACTTC
CASSFTGVGREQYF
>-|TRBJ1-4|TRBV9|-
TGTGCCAGCAGCGTAGGAGAGGCGACTAGGGTAGAAAAACTGTTTTTT
CASSVGEATRVEKLFF
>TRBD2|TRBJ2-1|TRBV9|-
TGTGCCAGCAGCGTAGCAGGGACTAGCTCCTACAATGAGCAGTTCTTC
CASSVAGTSSYNEQFF
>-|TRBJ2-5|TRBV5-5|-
TGTGCCAGCAGCTTGGACAGCCGCCAAGAGACCCAGTACTTC
CASSLDSRQETQYF
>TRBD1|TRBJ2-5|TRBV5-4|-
TGTGCCAGCAGCTGGCGGACAGGGCAAGAGACCCAGTACTTC
CASSWRTGQETQYF
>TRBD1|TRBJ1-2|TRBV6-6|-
TGTGCCAGCAGTTTTGACAGGGTGGGCTACACCTTC
CASSFDRVGYTF
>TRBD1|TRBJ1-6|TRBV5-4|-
TGTGCCAGCAGCTTGGAACAGGGGTCCTCTAACGCCCTCCACTTT
CASSLEQGSSNALHF
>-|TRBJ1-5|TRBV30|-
TGTGCCTGGACCCAGGGTCCCAATCAGCCCCAGCATTTT
CAWTQGPNQPQHF